One and the same sample provided the 13 T cell receptor beta chains below, sequenced in a study of OX40 agonist ivuxolimab in advanced cancers. Produced via immunoSEQ multiplex PCR; TCRdb's table is partial and in-frame only. The sample yields about 50,000 clones, roughly 91% seen once. Sequenced material: CD4+ or CD8+ T cells sorted from blood, taken in a trial of the OX40 agonist ivuxolimab. These receptors were obtained from an adult with an advanced solid tumor such as melanoma, head and neck, liver or kidney cancer.

The chain joins TRBV5-4 to TRBJ1-1; 8 bases match TRBD1. Germline CDR1 reads SGHNT; CDR2 reads YYREEE (reference sequence). There are 14 residues in the CDR3. Unmatched junction bases numbered 12, after V lost 4 bases and J lost 10 bases. CDR3 coding DNA: TGTGCCAGCAGCAAGGAGGGACAGGTTATCTCAGCTTTCTTT. Protein product: CASSKEGQVISAFF. Combining the CDR3 with reference TRBV5-4 and TRBJ1-1 gives the whole variable domain ETGVTQSPTHLIKTRGQQVTLRCSSQSGHNTVSWYQQALGQGPQFIFQYYREEENGRGNFPPRFSGLQFPNYSSELNVNALELDDSALYLCASSKEGQVISAFFGQGTRLTVV.

The chain is built from TRBV10-3 and TRBJ2-7, with 7 bases fitting TRBD1. The CDR3 runs 15 residues. The ends lost 3 bases at V and 0 bases at J; junction bases unmatched: 5. Germline V CDR1 and CDR2: ENHRY, SYGVKD. The CDR3 here is CAISDGTASSYEQYF. CDR3 DNA sequence: TGTGCCATCAGTGATGGGACAGCCAGCTCCTACGAGCAGTACTTC.

The chain employs TRBV12-5 and TRBJ1-6; D uncertain. Per germline, CDR1 LGHNT and CDR2 FRNRAP. This CDR3 is built from 16 residues. With 5 bases removed from V and 7 bases from J, the gap between germline ends came to 18 bases. In DNA form, the CDR3 reads TGTGCTAGTGGTGCCCCGAGAGGGATGGAAAATTCACCCCTCCACTTT. It is translated as CASGAPRGMENSPLHF.

The genes are TRBV30 and TRBJ1-2; tentatively, D is TRBD1 (6 bases). The CDR3 is 14 residues long. Trimming removed 2 bases at V and 6 bases at J, with 16 bases between. Per the germline V gene, CDR1 is GTSNPN and CDR2 is SVGIG (reference sequence). CDR3 DNA sequence: TGTGCCTGGAGTCCTGGCCAGCCAGGGGATGGCTACACCTTC. Translated, it gives CAWSPGQPGDGYTF.

This clone was recorded a few times. This chain links TRBV7-2 with TRBJ1-1; D possibly corresponds to TRBD1 (6 bases). The germline V and J ends were trimmed by 3 bases and 0 bases, with 8 bases remaining between them. This CDR3 region has 14 residues. CDR1 is SGHTA and CDR2 is FQGNSA in the germline V gene. The CDR3 DNA is TGTGCCAGCAGCTTCAGGGGATTGAACACTGAAGCTTTCTTT. Amino acids: CASSFRGLNTEAFF.

The V call is TRBV6-6, the J call TRBJ2-4, with D possibly being TRBD1 (7 bases). Germline CDR1 reads MNHNY; CDR2 reads SVGAGI (reference sequence). V gave up 4 bases and J gave up 6 bases, with 16 bases separating them. CDR3 length: 15 amino acids. The CDR3 DNA reads as TGTGCCAGCAGTTTCCAGGGGGGCCCGAGAAACATTCAGTACTTC. Translation: CASSFQGGPRNIQYF.

The chain is built from TRBV30 and TRBJ1-6, with D maybe TRBD1 (5 bases). Trimming removed 0 bases at V and 4 bases at J, with 22 bases between. The CDR3 extends over 19 amino acids. Looked up from germline, CDR1 is GTSNPN and CDR2 is SVGIG (reference sequence). In nucleotides, the CDR3 is TGTGCCTGGAGTGTAAGGATTACGGGGACCGGTTCTTATAATTCACCCCTCCACTTT. As protein: CAWSVRITGTGSYNSPLHF.

The genes are TRBV7-8 and TRBJ2-7, with D possibly being TRBD2 (6 bases). V lost 3 bases, J lost 3 bases, and 12 bases lay in between. In germline, CDR1 is SGHVS, CDR2 FQNEAQ. This CDR3 has 14 amino acids. DNA for the CDR3: TGTGCCAGCAGCTTGGCGGGGATGATCTACGAGCAGTACTTC. Translation gives CASSLAGMIYEQYF.

The V gene is TRBV30, the J gene TRBJ1-1; D not resolved. Germline values: CDR1 GTSNPN, CDR2 SVGIG (reference sequence). The CDR3 has 14 residues. Between the trimmed V and J ends, which lost 0 bases and 4 bases, there was a span of 12 bases. The CDR3 loop reads CAWSVRAGSTEAFF. The CDR3 DNA reads as TGTGCCTGGAGTGTACGGGCGGGTTCCACTGAAGCTTTCTTT.

On this clone itself: The sample holds other DNA sequences that translate to the same CDR3. The chain uses TRBV29-1 and TRBJ2-2, with 8 positions matching TRBD1. V was clipped by 7 bases and J by 4 bases; unmatched bases: 5. Looked up from germline, CDR1 is SQVTM and CDR2 is ANQGSEA. The CDR3 has 13 amino acids. DNA of the CDR3: TGCAGCGCAGACAGGGGTGGCACCGGGGAGCTGTTTTTT. Protein sequence: CSADRGGTGELFF.

The J gene is TRBJ1-5, the V gene TRBV19; TRBD1 is a possible D gene (5 bases). V was pared by 5 bases and J by 7 bases, with 12 bases between. From germline, CDR1 is LNHDA and CDR2 SQIVND (reference sequence). The CDR3 is made up of 13 amino acids. The DNA of the CDR3 is TGTGCCAGTAGTCTAAGGGGTGACCAGCCCCAGCATTTT. Translation: CASSLRGDQPQHF.

J is TRBJ1-5 and V is TRBV7-2; D gene unclear. CDR1 SGHTA and CDR2 FQGNSA come from the germline V gene. V lost 1 base and J lost 6, with 7 bases in between. The CDR3 spans 13 residues. The CDR3 is CASSLDGVQPQHF. CDR3 coding DNA: TGTGCCAGCAGCTTAGATGGGGTTCAGCCCCAGCATTTT.

This chain connects TRBV5-4 to TRBJ2-5; D is unclear. The CDR3 covers 14 residues. V lost 1 base, J lost 5 bases, and 12 bases lay in between. CDR1 and CDR2 (germline): SGHNT, YYREEE (reference sequence). CDR3 in amino acids: CASSLMALAETQYF. The DNA for the CDR3 is TGTGCCAGCAGCTTGATGGCTCTTGCGGAGACCCAGTACTTC.